Listed below are T cell receptor beta chains from one sample, sequenced in a study of blood T cells in healthy people across ages. TCRdb re-derived calls from the 5' RACE reads in MiXCR, one entry per CDR3 protein. The sample has more than 700,000 distinct CDR3 sequences; 35% to 50% are singletons. The sample comprised blood. The receptors shown here come from a man older than 75 in good health. CDR3s include the opening cysteine and the closing phenylalanine or tryptophan. Each record gives: CDR3 length, V gene, D gene, J gene, clone size, CDR3 protein, CDR3 DNA. The D gene is left open where the match is weak. Size is omitted from some rows. Given values are once, few, many or a class for expanded clones.

CDR3 length: 15; V gene: TRBV2; D gene: NA; J gene: TRBJ1-1; clone size: NA; CDR3 protein: CASPRGSGEYTEAFF; CDR3 DNA: TGTGCCAGCCCGAGAGGTTCGGGGGAGTACACTGAAGCTTTCTTT
CDR3 length: 13; V gene: TRBV21-1; D gene: NA; J gene: TRBJ1-1; clone size: NA; CDR3 protein: CASSKAHNSEAFF; CDR3 DNA: TGTGCCAGCAGCAAAGCCCATAACTCTGAAGCTTTCTTT
CDR3 length: 13; V gene: TRBV20-1; D gene: TRBD2; J gene: TRBJ2-1; clone size: once; CDR3 protein: CSSRASGYNEQFF; CDR3 DNA: TGCAGCTCCCGGGCTAGCGGATACAATGAGCAGTTCTTC
CDR3 length: 16; V gene: TRBV7-2; D gene: NA; J gene: TRBJ2-1; clone size: many; CDR3 protein: CASSVIAGWGDNEQFF; CDR3 DNA: TGTGCCAGCAGCGTCATCGCGGGGTGGGGGGACAATGAGCAGTTCTTC
CDR3 length: 15; V gene: TRBV7-2; D gene: NA; J gene: TRBJ2-2; clone size: NA; CDR3 protein: CASSLRGVRTGELFF; CDR3 DNA: TGTGCCAGTAGCTTAAGGGGGGTCCGGACCGGGGAGCTGTTTTTT
CDR3 length: 13; V gene: TRBV12-3/TRBV12-4; D gene: TRBD1; J gene: TRBJ1-1; clone size: few; CDR3 protein: CASSRGQGLLAFF; CDR3 DNA: TGTGCCAGCAGCCGAGGACAGGGGCTCCTGGCTTTCTTT
CDR3 length: 17; V gene: TRBV29-1; D gene: TRBD1; J gene: TRBJ2-6; clone size: few; CDR3 protein: CSVATGGVLSGANVLTF; CDR3 DNA: TGCAGCGTTGCGACAGGGGGAGTCCTCTCTGGGGCCAACGTCCTGACTTTC
CDR3 length: 17; V gene: TRBV4-2; D gene: NA; J gene: TRBJ2-7; clone size: NA; CDR3 protein: CASSQDRAGRSSYEQYF; CDR3 DNA: TGTGCCAGCAGCCAAGATAGAGCCGGGCGATCCTCCTACGAGCAGTACTTC
CDR3 length: 17; V gene: TRBV27; D gene: TRBD1; J gene: TRBJ2-5; clone size: NA; CDR3 protein: CASSLTRDRDSQETQYF; CDR3 DNA: TGTGCCAGCAGTTTAACCCGGGACAGGGACTCCCAAGAGACCCAGTACTTC
CDR3 length: 17; V gene: TRBV7-2; D gene: NA; J gene: TRBJ2-1; clone size: NA; CDR3 protein: CASSSQLGGGSYNEQFF; CDR3 DNA: TGTGCCAGCAGCTCGCAACTGGGGGGTGGGTCCTACAATGAGCAGTTCTTC
CDR3 length: 14; V gene: TRBV5-1; D gene: TRBD1; J gene: TRBJ2-3; clone size: few; CDR3 protein: CASKDTGGTDTQYF; CDR3 DNA: TGCGCCAGCAAGGATACAGGGGGAACAGATACGCAGTATTTT
CDR3 length: 15; V gene: TRBV27; D gene: NA; J gene: TRBJ1-5; clone size: NA; CDR3 protein: CASSLSWQTNQPQHF; CDR3 DNA: TGTGCCAGCAGTTTATCGTGGCAGACTAATCAGCCCCAGCATTTT
CDR3 length: 16; V gene: TRBV15; D gene: NA; J gene: TRBJ2-7; clone size: few; CDR3 protein: CATGKRSGSSAYEQYF; CDR3 DNA: TGTGCCACCGGCAAAAGATCCGGGTCGTCCGCCTACGAGCAGTACTTC
CDR3 length: 15; V gene: TRBV10-3; D gene: NA; J gene: TRBJ2-3; clone size: NA; CDR3 protein: CAISESQRGTDTQYF; CDR3 DNA: TGTGCCATCAGTGAGTCGCAAAGGGGCACAGATACGCAGTATTTT
CDR3 length: 14; V gene: TRBV3-1; D gene: TRBD2; J gene: TRBJ2-7; clone size: few; CDR3 protein: CASSPGLAGWEQYF; CDR3 DNA: TGTGCCAGCAGCCCGGGACTAGCGGGTTGGGAGCAGTACTTC
CDR3 length: 14; V gene: TRBV30; D gene: TRBD2; J gene: TRBJ2-1; clone size: NA; CDR3 protein: CARRGREVGNEQFF; CDR3 DNA: TGTGCCAGGCGGGGCCGGGAGGTAGGCAATGAGCAGTTCTTC
CDR3 length: 13; V gene: TRBV20-1; D gene: NA; J gene: TRBJ2-5; clone size: once; CDR3 protein: CSARDRTGETQYF; CDR3 DNA: TGCAGTGCTAGAGATCGAACAGGCGAGACCCAGTACTTC
CDR3 length: 14; V gene: TRBV12-3/TRBV12-4; D gene: NA; J gene: TRBJ2-1; clone size: few; CDR3 protein: CASSRQGGAREQFF; CDR3 DNA: TGTGCCAGCAGTCGCCAGGGGGGCGCGCGCGAGCAGTTCTTC
CDR3 length: 17; V gene: TRBV4-2; D gene: NA; J gene: TRBJ2-5; clone size: NA; CDR3 protein: CASSQGGDSGGQETQYF; CDR3 DNA: TGTGCCAGCAGCCAGGGGGGGGACAGCGGGGGACAAGAGACCCAGTACTTC
CDR3 length: 12; V gene: TRBV2; D gene: NA; J gene: TRBJ1-5; clone size: NA; CDR3 protein: CASTRDRQPQHF; CDR3 DNA: TGTGCCAGCACCAGGGATCGGCAGCCCCAGCATTTT